This TCR beta chain was captured in a study of blood T cell repertoires in COVID-19. Profiling relied on immunoSEQ multiplex PCR, and the TCRdb table lists in-frame clones only, not all of them. This table has about 100,000 clones, roughly 87% appearing once. Sequenced material: peripheral blood. This clonotype originated in a woman aged 45 to 65 with COVID-19, enrolled during active disease.

CDR3 sequence reads: CASIQGGAYNSPLHF. The CDR3, as DNA: TGTGCCAGCATTCAGGGGGGCGCCTATAATTCACCCCTCCACTTT. This chain links TRBV9 with TRBJ1-6, with TRBD1 matching 7 bases. Per germline, CDR1 SGDLS and CDR2 YYNGEE. The CDR3 has 15 amino acids. The V and J ends lost 6 bases and 2 bases, in that order; junction bases with no gene match: 5.